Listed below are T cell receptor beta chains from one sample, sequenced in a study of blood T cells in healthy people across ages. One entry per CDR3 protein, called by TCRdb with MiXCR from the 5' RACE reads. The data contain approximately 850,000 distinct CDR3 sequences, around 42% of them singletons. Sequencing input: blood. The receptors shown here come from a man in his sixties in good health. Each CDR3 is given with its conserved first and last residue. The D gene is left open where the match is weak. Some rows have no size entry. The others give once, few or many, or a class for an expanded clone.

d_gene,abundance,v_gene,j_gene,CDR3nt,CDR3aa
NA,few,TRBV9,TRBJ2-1,TGTGCCAGCAGCGTAGGGGGCGACCTCGGCTACAATGAGCAGTTCTTC,CASSVGGDLGYNEQFF
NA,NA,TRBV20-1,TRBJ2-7,TGCAGTGCTAGAGATCCGAACGCAGGCGAGCAGTACTTC,CSARDPNAGEQYF
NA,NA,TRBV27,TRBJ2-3,TGTGCCAGCAGCCACCGCCTCCTAAGCACAGATACGCAGTATTTT,CASSHRLLSTDTQYF
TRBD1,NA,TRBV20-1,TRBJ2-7,TGCAGTGCTAGAAATCCCCAGGGGGACTACGAGCAGTACTTC,CSARNPQGDYEQYF
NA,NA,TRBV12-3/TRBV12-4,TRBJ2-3,TGTGCCAGCAGGGTTAGCGGCACAGATACGCAGTATTTT,CASRVSGTDTQYF
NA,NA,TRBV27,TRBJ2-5,TGTGCCAGCCGCCCCTCAGGGGGGGGTGAGACCCAGTACTTC,CASRPSGGGETQYF
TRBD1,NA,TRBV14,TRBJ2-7,TGTGCCAGCAGCCAAATAGACAGGGCCTACGAGCAGTACTTC,CASSQIDRAYEQYF
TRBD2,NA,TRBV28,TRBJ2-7,TGTGCCAGCAGTTTCGGGGGGGAGAGGTCCTACGAGCAGTACTTC,CASSFGGERSYEQYF
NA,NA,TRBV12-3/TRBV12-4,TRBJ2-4,TGTGCCAGCAAAAAGAGGGGGAGGGCCGGTTGGGAGTCCAAAAACATTCAGTACTTC,CASKKRGRAGWESKNIQYF
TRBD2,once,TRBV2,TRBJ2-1,TGTGCCAGCGGGGACCGGGTAGCGGGGTTTAATGAGCAGTTCTTC,CASGDRVAGFNEQFF
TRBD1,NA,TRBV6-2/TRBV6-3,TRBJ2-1,TGTGCCAGTAGGACAGGGCTTACGTCTAATGAGCAGTTCTTC,CASRTGLTSNEQFF
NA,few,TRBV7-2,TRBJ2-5,TGTGCCAGCAGTAGCCCGGGACCCCAAGAGACCCAGTACTTC,CASSSPGPQETQYF
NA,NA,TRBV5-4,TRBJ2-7,TGTGCCAGCAGATTCGTGGGCAGCAGGGTTGGCGAGCAGTACTTC,CASRFVGSRVGEQYF
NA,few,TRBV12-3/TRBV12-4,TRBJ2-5,TGTGCCAGCAGGATGACCCGAGCGGAGACCCAGTACTTC,CASRMTRAETQYF
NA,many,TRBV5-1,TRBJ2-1,TGCGCCAGCAGCCAGGGTCCCTCCTACAATGAGCAGTTCTTC,CASSQGPSYNEQFF
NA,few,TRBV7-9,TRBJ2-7,TGTGCCAGCAGCTTAGGTGATCCGAGCTCCTACGAGCAGTACTTC,CASSLGDPSSYEQYF
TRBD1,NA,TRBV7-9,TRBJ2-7,TGTGCCAGCAGCCCAGGACAGGGGATCTCCTACGAGCAGTACTTC,CASSPGQGISYEQYF
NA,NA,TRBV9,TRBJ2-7,TGTGCCAGCAGCGGTTTACAGGGTCCCGAGCAGTACTTC,CASSGLQGPEQYF
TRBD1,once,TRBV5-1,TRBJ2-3,TGCGCCAGCAGCATGGACAGGACTAGCACAGATACGCAGTATTTT,CASSMDRTSTDTQYF
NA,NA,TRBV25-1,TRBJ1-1,TGTGCCAGCGCACCCGGTGGGACTGAAGCTTTCTTT,CASAPGGTEAFF
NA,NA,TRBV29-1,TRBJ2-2,TGCAGCGTCCTCTACGGTACGAACACCGGGGAGCTGTTTTTT,CSVLYGTNTGELFF
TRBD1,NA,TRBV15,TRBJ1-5,TGCGCCACCAGCAGAGAAAAGGGGACAGGTTCCAATCAGCCCCAGCATTTT,CATSREKGTGSNQPQHF